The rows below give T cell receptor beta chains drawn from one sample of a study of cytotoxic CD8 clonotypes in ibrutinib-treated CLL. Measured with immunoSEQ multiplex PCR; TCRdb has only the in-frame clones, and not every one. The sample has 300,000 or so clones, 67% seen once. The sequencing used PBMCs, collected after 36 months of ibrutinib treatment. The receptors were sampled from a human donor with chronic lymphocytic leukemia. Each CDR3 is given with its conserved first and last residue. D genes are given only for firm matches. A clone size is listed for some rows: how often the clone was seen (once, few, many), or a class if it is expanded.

CDR3 DNA: TGTGCCAGCATCTCAACCCCCCCACACAATGAGCAGTTCTTC
CDR3 protein: CASISTPPHNEQFF
J gene: TRBJ2-1
D gene: NA
clone size: NA
V gene: TRBV6-5

CDR3 DNA: TGTGCCAGCCTACGCTCCCCGGGTCAAAAACTGTTTTTT
CDR3 protein: CASLRSPGQKLFF
J gene: TRBJ1-4
D gene: NA
clone size: NA
V gene: TRBV19

CDR3 DNA: TGTGCCAGCAGCTTAACCGACAGCTACGAGCAGTACTTC
CDR3 protein: CASSLTDSYEQYF
J gene: TRBJ2-7
D gene: NA
clone size: NA
V gene: TRBV11-1

CDR3 DNA: TGTGCCAGCCCCTTTAACACCGGGGAGCTGTTTTTT
CDR3 protein: CASPFNTGELFF
J gene: TRBJ2-2
D gene: NA
clone size: NA
V gene: TRBV6-6

CDR3 DNA: TGCGCCAGCAGCCAAAAAGGACAAGCCTACGAGCAGTACTTC
CDR3 protein: CASSQKGQAYEQYF
J gene: TRBJ2-7
D gene: NA
clone size: NA
V gene: TRBV4-1

CDR3 DNA: TGTGCCACCAGCAGAGGGAGCTCTGGAAACACCATATATTTT
CDR3 protein: CATSRGSSGNTIYF
J gene: TRBJ1-3
D gene: NA
clone size: NA
V gene: TRBV15

CDR3 DNA: TGCGCCAGCAGCCAAGTAGGGGGCTCCTACGAGCAGTACTTC
CDR3 protein: CASSQVGGSYEQYF
J gene: TRBJ2-7
D gene: NA
clone size: NA
V gene: TRBV4-1

CDR3 DNA: TGTGCCAGCAGCTTAGGGTGGGTCAAGGAGACCCAGTACTTC
CDR3 protein: CASSLGWVKETQYF
J gene: TRBJ2-5
D gene: NA
clone size: NA
V gene: TRBV7-6

CDR3 DNA: TGTGCCAGCAGCTTCCGTCCCATCGCAAAGAACACTGAAGCTTTCTTT
CDR3 protein: CASSFRPIAKNTEAFF
J gene: TRBJ1-1
D gene: NA
clone size: once
V gene: TRBV11-2

CDR3 DNA: TGTGCCAGCAGCCCCTGGAGCAGCCTTCTTAATTCACCCCTCCACTTT
CDR3 protein: CASSPWSSLLNSPLHF
J gene: TRBJ1-6
D gene: NA
clone size: NA
V gene: TRBV5-6

CDR3 DNA: TGTGCCAGCAGTTCCAGGACAGCTTGGTATTCACCCCTCCACTTT
CDR3 protein: CASSSRTAWYSPLHF
J gene: TRBJ1-6
D gene: NA
clone size: NA
V gene: TRBV27

CDR3 DNA: TGTGCCTCACGAGGGGGCGTCTACGAGCAGTACTTC
CDR3 protein: CASRGGVYEQYF
J gene: TRBJ2-7
D gene: TRBD1
clone size: few
V gene: TRBV2

CDR3 DNA: TGTGCCAGCAGTAAAACTTGGACAGGGGCTAACTATGGCTACACCTTC
CDR3 protein: CASSKTWTGANYGYTF
J gene: TRBJ1-2
D gene: TRBD1
clone size: NA
V gene: TRBV28

CDR3 DNA: TGCGCCAGCAGCTCCGGACAGGGGCTCCACTATGGCTACACCTTC
CDR3 protein: CASSSGQGLHYGYTF
J gene: TRBJ1-2
D gene: TRBD1
clone size: NA
V gene: TRBV5-1